Given below is one T cell receptor beta chain in context. These data belong to a study of blood T cell repertoires in COVID-19. Study-wide background: The origin of the acute and convalescent COVID-19 samples was the United States, Italy and Spain. PBMCs, B-cell-depleted T cells, or T cells provided the cDNA or gDNA that made up the material.

V was cut by 5 bases and J by 8 bases, with 15 bases left in between. The CDR3 is made up of 14 amino acids. The germline gives CDR1 KGHSH, CDR2 LQKENI. Source study methods: Estimated nucleated cell counts came from reference gene primer amplification. Sequencing was performed with immunoSEQ multiplex PCR; in TCRdb, only in-frame clones are kept and a portion is missing. For V, J and clone size, that table is used; D and trimming come from the DNA. The sample carries more than 90,000 clones, around 80% recorded once. This clonotype originated in a man between 45 and 60 years old with acute or convalescent COVID-19. Sequenced: peripheral blood. The rearrangement links TRBV18 to TRBJ1-4; D not certain. The CDR3: CASSSSRREEKLFF. The CDR3 DNA reads as TGTGCCAGCTCAAGTTCCCGGCGGGAAGAAAAACTGTTTTTT.